The 27 T cell receptor beta chains reported below all come from one sample, sequenced in a study of shared clonotypes between healthy human individuals. Assay: immunoSEQ multiplex PCR; the TCRdb copy retains only in-frame clones and omits some. The sample holds roughly 660,000 clones; roughly 87% are singletons and the top ten take 34%. The sample comprised memory CD8+ T cells from PBMCs. Regarding subset: CD45RO+ cells pooled with CCR7-negative TemRA cells. Source of these receptors: a young man in good health. Some clones in this sample may be carry-over from other donors' samples.

The J gene is TRBJ2-1, the V gene TRBV15, with D tentatively TRBD1 (5 bases). The germline CDR1 and CDR2 sequences are LNHNV and YYDKDF (reference sequence). V shed 2 bases and J shed 6 bases, with 5 bases lying between them. This CDR3 comprises 12 residues. The CDR3 coding sequence is TGTGCCACCAGCAGACAGGGCAATGAGCAGTTCTTC. It yields the protein CATSRQGNEQFF.

This clone was found once. The chain couples TRBV27 to TRBJ2-7; TRBD2 matches 10 bases. V shed 6 bases and J 5 bases; nucleotides not matched to a gene: 10. The CDR3 spans 15 residues. Germline CDR1 and CDR2: MNHEY and SMNVEV (reference sequence). Here the CDR3 DNA reads TGTGCCAGCAGCAGCGGGAGGGGGGGGATCCACGAGCAGTACTTC. Its translation is CASSSGRGGIHEQYF.

The chain uses TRBV5-5 and TRBJ2-7; TRBD1 is a possible D gene (6 bases). The CDR3 has 15 residues. The germline V and J ends were trimmed by 0 bases and 2 bases, with 12 bases remaining between them. Germline V lookup: CDR1 SGHKS, CDR2 YYEKEE (reference sequence). The CDR3 reads CASSLERTETYEQYF. The CDR3 region has the DNA TGTGCCAGCAGCTTGGAGAGGACAGAAACCTACGAGCAGTACTTC.

The chain uses TRBV6-5 and TRBJ2-2; maybe TRBD1 (5 bases). V was clipped by 5 bases and J by 6 bases, with 7 bases between them. Germline V gives CDR1 MNHEY, CDR2 SVGAGI. The CDR3 covers 12 residues. The CDR3 region has the DNA TGTGCCAGCAGTGGGGCTCCCGGGGAGCTGTTTTTT. Its translation: CASSGAPGELFF.

The chain uses TRBV5-4 and TRBJ1-1; possibly TRBD1 for D (5 bases). Between the trimmed V and J ends, which lost 0 bases and 0 bases, there was a span of 9 bases. This CDR3 is built from 15 residues. Germline V gene lookup returns CDR1 SGHNT and CDR2 YYREEE (reference sequence). The CDR3 region is CASSLGRGMNTEAFF. The CDR3 bases are TGTGCCAGCAGCTTGGGACGGGGCATGAACACTGAAGCTTTCTTT.

This clone was seen just once. The rearrangement joins TRBV27 to TRBJ2-7, with D unclear. From germline, CDR1 is MNHEY and CDR2 SMNVEV (reference sequence). The V end lost 5 bases, the J end lost 0 bases, and 17 bases lay between the germline ends. The CDR3 is made up of 16 amino acids. The CDR3 DNA is TGTGCCAGCAGTCCCTACTCGGCTGCTCCCTCCTACGAGCAGTACTTC. Protein sequence: CASSPYSAAPSYEQYF.

The CDR3 sequence: CASSLSTSGSVQFF. The CDR3 DNA reads TGTGCCAGCAGCTTATCGACTAGCGGGAGTGTGCAGTTCTTC. J is TRBJ2-1 and V is TRBV5-6; 12 bases map to TRBD2. This CDR3 has 14 residues. The germline V gene encodes CDR1 SGHDT and CDR2 YYEEEE. The ends lost 2 bases at V and 12 bases at J; junction bases unmatched: 6.

This chain connects TRBV10-3 to TRBJ1-1; a weak D match, TRBD1 (6 bases). Germline V CDR1 and CDR2: ENHRY, SYGVKD. The CDR3 length is 14 residues. V was shortened by 3 bases and J by 1 base, with 9 bases between the two germline ends. Here the CDR3 DNA reads TGTGCCATCAGTGATAGGGACACGAACACTGAAGCTTTCTTT. This translates into CAISDRDTNTEAFF.

In its sample, this clone was seen many times. The V gene is TRBV4-3, the J gene TRBJ2-1; 10 bases are shared with TRBD2. This CDR3 is built from 16 residues. Germline V gives CDR1 LGHNA, CDR2 YSLEER. V dropped 1 base and J dropped 3; count of bases not matched to a gene: 3. CDR3 sequence: CASSQAAGGHYNEQFF. As DNA, the CDR3 is TGCGCCAGCAGCCAAGCAGCGGGAGGGCACTACAATGAGCAGTTCTTC.

V and J are TRBV9 and TRBJ2-1, with 12 bases lining up with TRBD2. This CDR3 spans 18 amino acids. The germline V gene has CDR1 SGDLS and CDR2 YYNGEE. Trimming cost V 2 bases and J 4 bases; bases outside gene matches: 10. The CDR3 DNA sequence: TGTGCCAGCAGCGTTACATTATCACTAGCGGGAGGATACAATGAGCAGTTCTTC. It codes for CASSVTLSLAGGYNEQFF.

The chain joins TRBV13 to TRBJ2-3; 8 bases line up with TRBD2. Germline lookup yields CDR1 PRHDT and CDR2 FYEKMQ (reference sequence). The CDR3 is 14 amino acids. Germline trimming cut 3 bases from V and 4 bases from J; bases unmatched to any gene: 3. CDR3 residues: CASSFGLAADTQYF. The CDR3 bases are TGTGCCAGCAGCTTTGGACTAGCCGCAGATACGCAGTATTTT.

The chain has TRBV7-8 and TRBJ2-7; 9 bases match TRBD2. Germline lookup yields CDR1 SGHVS and CDR2 FQNEAQ. CDR3 length: 17 residues. Trimming removed 4 bases from V and 5 bases from J; junction bases left unmatched: 15. For the CDR3, the DNA is TGTGCCAGCAGCTCAGGACTAGCGATTACCCCTCTAAACGAGCAGTACTTC. Its translation is CASSSGLAITPLNEQYF.

The chain combines TRBV30 with TRBJ2-2; 15 bases fit TRBD2. The ends lost 0 bases at V and 6 bases at J; junction bases unmatched: 8. This CDR3 region has 18 residues. The germline V gene has CDR1 GTSNPN and CDR2 SVGIG (reference sequence). Here the CDR3 DNA reads TGTGCCTGGAGTGTAGGACTAGCGGGAGGGCCTAGGTCCGGGGAGCTGTTTTTT. It translates to CAWSVGLAGGPRSGELFF.

The chain couples TRBV5-8 to TRBJ1-1; 7 nucleotides align to TRBD1. CDR1 and CDR2 (germline): SGHTS, YDEGEE. V shed 0 bases and J 0 bases; nucleotides not matched to a gene: 11. The CDR3 covers 18 residues. The CDR3 DNA is TGTGCCAGCAGCTTGGCGTCTTACTGGGACAGTTTGAACACTGAAGCTTTCTTT. This sequence encodes CASSLASYWDSLNTEAFF.

CDR3 nucleotide sequence: TGCGCCAGCAGCCGGGTGGTGGGTAGCGGGAGAGCGAATGAGCAGTTCTTC. This encodes CASSRVVGSGRANEQFF. The rearrangement links TRBV4-1 to TRBJ2-1; 9 bases map to TRBD2. The V gene's germline CDR1 is MGHRA and CDR2 YSYEKL. V shed 4 bases and J 7 bases; nucleotides not matched to a gene: 14. This CDR3 comprises 17 residues.

V usage is TRBV25-1 and J usage is TRBJ1-1, with D uncertain. The ends were cut back, 5 bases at V and 4 bases at J, with 14 bases in the middle. From germline, CDR1 is MGHDK and CDR2 SYGVNS. The CDR3 has 14 residues. CDR3 loop: CASSYREDGTEAFF. In DNA, the CDR3 is TGTGCCAGCAGTTATAGGGAGGACGGCACTGAAGCTTTCTTT. Complete variable domain (other parts from reference TRBV25-1 and TRBJ1-1): EADIYQTPRYLVIGTGKKITLECSQTMGHDKMYWYQQDPGMELHLIHYSYGVNSTEKGDLSSESTVSRIRTEHFPLTLESARPSHTSQYLCASSYREDGTEAFFGQGTRLTVV.

The J gene is TRBJ1-4, the V gene TRBV28; D ambiguous. The length of the CDR3 is 11 residues. Germline V gene data show CDR1 as MDHEN and CDR2 as SYDVKM. V was clipped by 6 bases and J by 13 bases, with 12 bases between them. Written as DNA, the CDR3 is TGTGCCAGCAGCGCAGACATAACACTGTTTTTT. Protein product: CASSADITLFF. Full variable domain (remainder filled in from reference TRBV28 and TRBJ1-4): DVKVTQSSRYLVKRTGEKVFLECVQDMDHENMFWYRQDPGLGLRLIYFSYDVKMKEKGDIPEGYSVSREKKERFSLILESASTNQTSMYLCASSADITLFFGSGTQLSVL.

The V gene is TRBV28, the J gene TRBJ1-5, with D tentatively TRBD1 (5 bases). This CDR3 has 15 amino acids. Germline CDR1 MDHEN, CDR2 SYDVKM. The V and J ends lost 3 bases and 3 bases respectively, with 12 bases between them. The CDR3 sequence is CASSFPRRANQPQHF. In DNA, the CDR3 is TGTGCCAGCAGTTTCCCCCGCAGGGCCAATCAGCCCCAGCATTTT.

The CDR3 sequence is CASSGEDGIVYQETQYF. CDR3 in DNA: TGCGCCAGCAGCGGGGAGGACGGGATAGTATACCAAGAGACCCAGTACTTC. This chain joins TRBV5-1 and TRBJ2-5; the D gene is possibly TRBD2 (6 bases). CDR1 and CDR2 from the germline V gene are SGHRS and YFSETQ. The V end was cut by 4 bases, the J end by 0 bases, with 19 bases between. CDR3 length: 17 amino acids.

This sequence joins TRBV6-5 and TRBJ1-6; D remains ambiguous. This CDR3 is 15 amino acids long. Germline V gene data show CDR1 as MNHEY and CDR2 as SVGAGI. V was cut by 2 bases and J by 7 bases, with 12 bases left in between. CDR3 DNA: TGTGCCAGCAGTTACCAGGAAGGGCCAAATTCACCCCTCCACTTT. Amino acid sequence: CASSYQEGPNSPLHF.

The CDR3 spells CASMGSGRIWEAFF. The CDR3 DNA sequence: TGTGCCAGCATGGGGTCGGGGCGGATCTGGGAAGCTTTCTTT. This chain links TRBV19 with TRBJ1-1; weak D call: TRBD1 (5 bases). Trimming left V 9 bases short and J 8 bases short, with 22 bases between. Germline V gene data show CDR1 as LNHDA and CDR2 as SQIVND (reference sequence). CDR3 length equals 14 residues.

V and J are TRBV2 and TRBJ1-3, with TRBD1 as a possible D gene (5 bases). CDR3 length: 14 residues. Germline V gene data show CDR1 as SNHLY and CDR2 as FYNNEI. V was pared by 6 bases and J by 7 bases, with 16 bases between. The CDR3 coding sequence is TGTGCCAGCAGCCCTCCGGGACTCGAGAACACCATATATTTT. Translation gives CASSPPGLENTIYF. Full variable domain (rest looked up from reference TRBV2 and TRBJ1-3): EPEVTQTPSHQVTQMGQEVILRCVPISNHLYFYWYRQILGQKVEFLVSFYNNEISEKSEIFDDQFSVERPDGSNFTLKIRSTKLEDSAMYFCASSPPGLENTIYFGEGSWLTVV.

V is TRBV15 and J is TRBJ1-3; D is unclear. The CDR3 loop spans 18 amino acids. With 5 bases removed from V and 0 bases from J, the gap between germline ends came to 20 bases. CDR1 and CDR2 from the germline V gene are LNHNV and YYDKDF (reference sequence). The CDR3: CATSPEGIGRHSGNTIYF. The CDR3 DNA reads TGTGCCACCAGCCCAGAAGGGATCGGACGGCACTCTGGAAACACCATATATTTT.

This clone was counted a single time. The chain is built from TRBV7-9 and TRBJ1-4; TRBD1 might be the D (5 bases). Germline CDR1 SEHNR, CDR2 FQNEAQ (reference sequence). Trimming removed 5 bases at V and 4 bases at J, with 14 bases between. The CDR3 has 15 amino acids. CDR3 sequence reads: CASSQGGTGNEKLFF. CDR3 DNA: TGTGCCAGCAGCCAGGGTGGGACTGGTAATGAAAAACTGTTTTTT.

V and J are TRBV5-1 and TRBJ2-7; D might be TRBD2 (7 bases). With 4 bases removed from V and 2 bases from J, the gap between germline ends came to 16 bases. The CDR3 sequence is 15 residues long. In germline, CDR1 is SGHRS, CDR2 YFSETQ. The CDR3 coding sequence is TGCGCCAGCAGCAGGGGGGCTAGCGGAACCTACGAGCAGTACTTC. Protein: CASSRGASGTYEQYF.

The chain carries TRBV19 and TRBJ1-3; D gene ambiguous. Germline CDR1 LNHDA, CDR2 SQIVND (reference sequence). This CDR3 spans 14 amino acids. The ends were cut back, 4 bases at V and 0 bases at J, with 7 bases in the middle. The CDR3 sequence: CASSTEDSGNTIYF. As DNA, the CDR3 is TGTGCCAGTAGTACAGAAGACTCTGGAAACACCATATATTTT.

Written as DNA, the CDR3 is TGTGCCAGCAGTTACATGAGATCAGACAGGGAGGAGTATTTT. Protein sequence: CASSYMRSDREEYF. The V and J genes are TRBV6-5 and TRBJ2-3; D is perhaps TRBD1 (7 bases). This CDR3 contains 14 residues. Trimming cost V 2 bases and J 13 bases, with 19 bases left between them. Germline V gene lookup returns CDR1 MNHEY and CDR2 SVGAGI.